Listed below are T cell receptor beta chains from one sample, sequenced in a study of blood T cell repertoires in COVID-19. TCRdb's copy holds only in-frame clones and misses some; the assay was immunoSEQ multiplex PCR. The sample has some 110,000 clones, around 80% seen once. Sequenced: peripheral blood. All receptors derive from a man aged 70 or older with active or convalescent COVID-19. Each CDR3 is given with its conserved first and last residue. The order of the fields is J gene, D gene, clone size, V gene, CDR3 protein, CDR3 DNA. The D gene is left open where the match is weak. Rows may omit the clone size; those that give it use once, few, many or a size class.

J: TRBJ2-7; D: TRBD2; size: once; V: TRBV4-3; CDR3: CASSQGLAGEIRYF; DNA: TGCGCCAGCAGCCAGGGACTAGCGGGGGAAATACGGTACTTC
J: TRBJ1-1; D: TRBD1; size: NA; V: TRBV30; CDR3: CAWSEWGQGLNTEAFF; DNA: TGTGCCTGGAGTGAATGGGGACAGGGTCTAAACACTGAAGCTTTCTTT
J: TRBJ2-3; D: NA; size: NA; V: TRBV6-5; CDR3: CASNSGTQYF; DNA: TGTGCCAGCAACTCTGGTACGCAGTATTTT
J: TRBJ1-2; D: TRBD1; size: NA; V: TRBV5-6; CDR3: CASSAGTGGVYGYTF; DNA: TGTGCCAGCAGCGCCGGGACAGGGGGAGTCTATGGCTACACCTTC
J: TRBJ2-1; D: TRBD1; size: NA; V: TRBV2; CDR3: CASRDRGRTKDEQFF; DNA: TGTGCCAGCAGGGACAGGGGGCGAACCAAGGATGAGCAGTTCTTC
J: TRBJ1-2; D: NA; size: once; V: TRBV10-3; CDR3: CAISGGDDNYGYTF; DNA: TGTGCCATCAGTGGCGGGGACGATAACTATGGCTACACCTTC
J: TRBJ2-1; D: TRBD1; size: NA; V: TRBV18; CDR3: CASSPRDRGMGKFF; DNA: TGTGCCAGCTCACCACGGGACAGGGGAATGGGGAAGTTCTTC
J: TRBJ1-3; D: NA; size: NA; V: TRBV5-8; CDR3: CASSLWGSSGNTIYF; DNA: TGTGCCAGCAGCTTGTGGGGCAGCTCTGGAAACACCATATATTTT
J: TRBJ2-3; D: TRBD2; size: NA; V: TRBV11-3; CDR3: CASSLVASGYYTDTQYF; DNA: TGTGCCAGCAGCTTAGTCGCTAGCGGGTATTACACAGATACGCAGTATTTT
J: TRBJ2-1; D: TRBD2; size: NA; V: TRBV30; CDR3: CAWSSGLAGGGAEQFF; DNA: TGTGCCTGGAGTTCGGGACTAGCGGGGGGTGGGGCTGAGCAGTTCTTC
J: TRBJ2-2; D: TRBD2; size: NA; V: TRBV2; CDR3: CASRGLAGDVGELFF; DNA: TGTGCCAGCAGAGGACTAGCGGGGGATGTCGGGGAGCTGTTTTTT
J: TRBJ1-4; D: TRBD1; size: few; V: TRBV3-1/TRBV3-2; CDR3: CASSQREGGNEKLFF; DNA: TGTGCCAGCAGCCAACGGGAAGGGGGCAATGAAAAACTGTTTTTT
J: TRBJ2-3; D: NA; size: few; V: TRBV6-2/TRBV6-3; CDR3: CASSYTGGKSPKDTQYF; DNA: TGTGCCAGCAGTTACACCGGCGGGAAAAGCCCTAAAGATACGCAGTATTTT
J: TRBJ2-2; D: NA; size: NA; V: TRBV5-1; CDR3: CASSLIRGRPHANTGELFF; DNA: TGCGCCAGCAGCTTGATCCGGGGAAGACCCCACGCGAACACCGGGGAGCTGTTTTTT
J: TRBJ2-7; D: TRBD1; size: NA; V: TRBV7-2; CDR3: CASSLYSGQDYEQYF; DNA: TGTGCCAGCAGCCTTTACTCCGGACAGGACTACGAGCAGTACTTC
J: TRBJ2-7; D: TRBD2; size: few; V: TRBV9; CDR3: CASSVGPSGSFSYEQYF; DNA: TGTGCCAGCAGCGTAGGGCCTAGCGGGAGTTTCTCCTACGAGCAGTACTTC
J: TRBJ2-3; D: NA; size: NA; V: TRBV5-1; CDR3: CARVGPGHSTDTQYF; DNA: TGCGCCAGGGTGGGCCCCGGACACTCCACAGATACGCAGTATTTT
J: TRBJ1-6; D: NA; size: NA; V: TRBV7-2; CDR3: CASSLQGYDSPLHF; DNA: TGTGCCAGCAGCTTACAGGGGTATGATTCACCCCTCCACTTT
J: TRBJ1-4; D: NA; size: few; V: TRBV5-1; CDR3: CASSPRGRGEKLFF; DNA: TGCGCCAGCAGTCCCAGGGGTAGAGGTGAAAAACTGTTTTTT
J: TRBJ2-2; D: NA; size: NA; V: TRBV28; CDR3: CASSTVNTGELFF; DNA: TGTGCCAGCAGCACAGTTAACACCGGGGAGCTGTTTTTT
J: TRBJ2-4; D: NA; size: NA; V: TRBV28; CDR3: CASSSTGIAKNIQYF; DNA: TGTGCCAGCAGTAGTACAGGGATAGCCAAAAACATTCAGTACTTC
J: TRBJ2-5; D: NA; size: once; V: TRBV4-3; CDR3: CASSQDRGETQYF; DNA: TGCGCCAGCAGCCAAGATCGCGGAGAGACCCAGTACTTC
J: TRBJ2-2; D: TRBD2; size: few; V: TRBV7-2; CDR3: CASSPTGGVTGELFF; DNA: TGTGCCAGCAGCCCGACGGGAGGGGTGACCGGGGAGCTGTTTTTT
J: TRBJ2-2; D: NA; size: NA; V: TRBV6-2/TRBV6-3; CDR3: CASSTSARITGELFF; DNA: TGTGCCAGCAGTACCTCGGCGAGGATAACCGGGGAGCTGTTTTTT
J: TRBJ2-7; D: TRBD1; size: NA; V: TRBV11-2; CDR3: CASSHRDRVDEQYF; DNA: TGTGCCAGCAGCCACCGGGACAGGGTGGACGAGCAGTACTTC
J: TRBJ1-6; D: NA; size: NA; V: TRBV2; CDR3: CASSERRGGDSPLHF; DNA: TGTGCCAGCAGTGAACGACGGGGGGGCGATTCACCCCTCCACTTT
J: TRBJ1-4; D: NA; size: NA; V: TRBV19; CDR3: CASSLRGLTSEKLFF; DNA: TGTGCCAGTAGTTTGAGGGGATTAACTAGCGAAAAACTGTTTTTT
J: TRBJ2-2; D: TRBD1; size: NA; V: TRBV11-2; CDR3: CASSLDRGTGELFF; DNA: TGTGCCAGCAGCCTCGACAGGGGCACCGGGGAGCTGTTTTTT
J: TRBJ2-7; D: TRBD1; size: NA; V: TRBV7-8; CDR3: CASSLTGTGSYEQYF; DNA: TGTGCCAGCAGCTTAACCGGGACAGGTTCCTACGAGCAGTACTTC
J: TRBJ2-5; D: TRBD2; size: NA; V: TRBV7-2; CDR3: CASSSRGGGVKQTQYF; DNA: TGTGCCAGCAGCTCCCGGGGGGGCGGGGTAAAACAGACCCAGTACTTC